This TCR beta chain is drawn from a study of cytomegalovirus exposure and HLA in healthy donors. Broader study findings: Usually a TCR sequence was rare, but some public TCRs were found in many donors.

PCR amplification relied on 60 Vbeta primers (plus 13 Jbeta primers). Produced via immunoSEQ multiplex PCR; TCRdb's table is partial and in-frame only. The sample lists around 140,000 clones, 77% occurring once. With regard to this clone: Its specificity is unknown.

Sequences were obtained from PBMCs. This sequence originates from a male donor in good health and CMV-seronegative.

This chain's CDR3 is CASSPSGTGKKLFF. The CDR3, as DNA: TGTGCCAGCAGCCCATCCGGGACAGGGAAAAAACTGTTTTTT. This sequence joins TRBV5-4 and TRBJ1-4; 9 nucleotides agree with TRBD1. Losses at the gene ends were 4 bases for V and 9 bases for J; bases not matched to a gene: 7. In germline, CDR1 is SGHNT, CDR2 YYREEE (reference sequence). The length of the CDR3 is 14 residues.